This T cell receptor (beta chain) was captured in a study of cytomegalovirus exposure and HLA in healthy donors. Study findings and constraints: Association of roughly 18,000 TCR beta sequences with HLA alleles was found at 0.05 false discovery rate in a later analysis. Per published reports, the classifier diagnosed cytomegalovirus status with high specificity and sensitivity.

This clone was seen a few times. Its target is not known. The PCR ran on 60 Vbeta and 13 Jbeta primers. Profiled with immunoSEQ multiplex PCR; TCRdb holds only in-frame clones, not every one. The table includes more than 95,000 clones, 10% to 15% detected once. Germline values: CDR1 SGDLS, CDR2 YYNGEE. This CDR3 region has 13 residues. V was clipped by 2 bases and J by 13 bases, with 18 bases between them. The chain is built from TRBV9 and TRBJ1-2; D is ambiguous. The sample consisted of PBMCs. The receptor comes from a man aged 35-49 years in good health and CMV-seropositive. This CDR3 reads CASSVQHYGFCTF. Here the CDR3 DNA reads TGTGCCAGCAGCGTCCAGCACTATGGCTTCTGCACCTTC.